This TCR beta chain is drawn from a study of T-cell memory formation after mild COVID-19. TCRdb reanalysed the 5' RACE reads using MiXCR and keeps one entry per CDR3 protein. The sample consists of around 500,000 distinct CDR3 sequences, 18% of them appearing once. Sequenced: PBMCs or a T cell subset sorted from them (not recorded which). This receptor was obtained from an adult woman who had mild COVID-19 (a few samples of this study predate the infection). Cell type and time point are not known.

The CDR3 coding sequence is TGCGCCAGCAGCTTGGGGGGACAGGAACAAGAGACCCAGTACTTC. The encoded protein is CASSLGGQEQETQYF. V usage is TRBV5-1 and J usage is TRBJ2-5, with 8 bases matching TRBD1. The length of the CDR3 is 15 residues. The ends lost 0 bases at V and 2 bases at J; junction bases unmatched: 3. The germline V gene has CDR1 SGHRS and CDR2 YFSETQ.